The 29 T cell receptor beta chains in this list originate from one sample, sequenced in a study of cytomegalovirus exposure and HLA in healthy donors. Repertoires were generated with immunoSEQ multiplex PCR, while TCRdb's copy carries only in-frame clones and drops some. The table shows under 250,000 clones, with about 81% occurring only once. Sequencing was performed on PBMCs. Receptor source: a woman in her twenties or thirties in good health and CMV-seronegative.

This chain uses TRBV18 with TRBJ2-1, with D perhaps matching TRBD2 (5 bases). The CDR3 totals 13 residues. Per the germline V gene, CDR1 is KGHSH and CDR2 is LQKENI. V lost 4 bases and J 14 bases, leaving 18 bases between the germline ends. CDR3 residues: CASSLDLTGYEFF. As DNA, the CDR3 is TGTGCCAGCTCACTGGACCTTACGGGATACGAGTTCTTC.

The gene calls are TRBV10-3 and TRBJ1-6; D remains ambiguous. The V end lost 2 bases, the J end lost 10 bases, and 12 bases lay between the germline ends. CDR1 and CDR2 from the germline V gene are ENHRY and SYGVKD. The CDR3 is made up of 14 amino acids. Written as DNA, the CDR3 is TGTGCCATCAGTGAGCGGTCAGGCGTATCACCCCTCCACTTT. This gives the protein CAISERSGVSPLHF.

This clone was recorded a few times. The CDR3 spells CASQAGTGYYEQYF. In DNA form, the CDR3 reads TGTGCCAGTCAAGCCGGGACAGGGTACTACGAGCAGTACTTC. The chain has TRBV2 and TRBJ2-7; 9 bases agree with TRBD1. V shed 9 bases and J 3 bases; nucleotides not matched to a gene: 9. Germline V gene sequence: CDR1 SNHLY, CDR2 FYNNEI. The CDR3 runs to 14 residues.

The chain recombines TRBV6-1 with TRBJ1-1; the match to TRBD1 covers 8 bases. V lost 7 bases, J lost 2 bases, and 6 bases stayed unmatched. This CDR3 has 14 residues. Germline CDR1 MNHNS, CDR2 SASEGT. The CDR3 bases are TGTGCCAGCATCAGGGGGCGCGAAAACACTGAAGCTTTCTTT. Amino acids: CASIRGRENTEAFF.

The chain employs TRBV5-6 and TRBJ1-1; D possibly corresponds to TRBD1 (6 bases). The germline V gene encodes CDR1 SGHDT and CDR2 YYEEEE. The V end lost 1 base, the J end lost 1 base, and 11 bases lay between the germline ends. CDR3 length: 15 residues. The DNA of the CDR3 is TGTGCCAGCAGCTTGATGGCAGGGGAGAACACTGAAGCTTTCTTT. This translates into CASSLMAGENTEAFF.

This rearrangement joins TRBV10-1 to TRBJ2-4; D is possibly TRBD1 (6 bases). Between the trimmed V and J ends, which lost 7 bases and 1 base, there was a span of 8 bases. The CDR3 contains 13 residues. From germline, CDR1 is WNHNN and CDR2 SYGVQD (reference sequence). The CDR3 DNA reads TGCGCCAGCAATCAGGGGGCCAAAAACATTCAGTACTTC. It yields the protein CASNQGAKNIQYF.

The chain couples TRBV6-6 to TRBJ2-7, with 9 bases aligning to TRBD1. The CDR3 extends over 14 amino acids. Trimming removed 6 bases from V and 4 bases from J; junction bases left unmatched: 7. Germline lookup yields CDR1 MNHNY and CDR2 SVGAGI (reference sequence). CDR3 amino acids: CASRLGTGRYEQYF. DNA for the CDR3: TGTGCCAGCAGACTGGGGACAGGGAGGTACGAGCAGTACTTC.

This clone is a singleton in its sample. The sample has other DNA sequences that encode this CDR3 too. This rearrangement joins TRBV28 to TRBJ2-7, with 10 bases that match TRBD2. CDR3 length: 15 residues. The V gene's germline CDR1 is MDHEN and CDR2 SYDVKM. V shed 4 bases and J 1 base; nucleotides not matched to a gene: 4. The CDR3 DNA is TGTGCCAGCAGTTCCGCTAGCGGGGGTTCCTACGAGCAGTACTTC. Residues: CASSSASGGSYEQYF.

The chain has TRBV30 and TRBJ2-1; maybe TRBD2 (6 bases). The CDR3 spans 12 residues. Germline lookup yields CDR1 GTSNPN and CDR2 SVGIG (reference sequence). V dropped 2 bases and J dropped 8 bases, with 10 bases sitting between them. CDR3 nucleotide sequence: TGTGCCTGGAGTCTCTTAGCGGATGAGCAGTTCTTC. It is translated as CAWSLLADEQFF. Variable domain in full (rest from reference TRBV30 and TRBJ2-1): SQTIHQWPATLVQPVGSPLSLECTVEGTSNPNLYWYRQAAGRGLQLLFYSVGIGQISSEVPQNLSASRPQDRQFILSSKKLLLSDSGFYLCAWSLLADEQFFGPGTRLTVL.

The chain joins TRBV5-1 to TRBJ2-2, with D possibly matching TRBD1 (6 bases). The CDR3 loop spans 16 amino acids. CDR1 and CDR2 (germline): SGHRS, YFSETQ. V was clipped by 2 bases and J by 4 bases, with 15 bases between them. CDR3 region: CASSLANRATTGELFF. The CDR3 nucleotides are TGCGCCAGCAGCTTAGCCAACAGGGCGACCACCGGGGAGCTGTTTTTT.

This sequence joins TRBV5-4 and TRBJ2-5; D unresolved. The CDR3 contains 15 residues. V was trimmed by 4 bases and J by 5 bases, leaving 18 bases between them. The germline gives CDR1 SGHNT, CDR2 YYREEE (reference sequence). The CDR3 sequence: CASSERAGVGETQYF. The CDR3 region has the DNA TGTGCCAGCAGCGAGCGTGCCGGAGTCGGGGAGACCCAGTACTTC.

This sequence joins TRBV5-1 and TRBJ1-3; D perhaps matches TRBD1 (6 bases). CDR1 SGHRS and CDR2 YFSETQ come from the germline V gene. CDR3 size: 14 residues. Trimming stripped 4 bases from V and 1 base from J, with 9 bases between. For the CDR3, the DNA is TGCGCCAGCAGCATTGACAGGTCTGGAAACACCATATATTTT. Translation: CASSIDRSGNTIYF.

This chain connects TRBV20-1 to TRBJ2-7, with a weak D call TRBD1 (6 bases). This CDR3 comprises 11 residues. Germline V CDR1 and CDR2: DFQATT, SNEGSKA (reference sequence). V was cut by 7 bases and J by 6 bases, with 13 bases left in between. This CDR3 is CSGGRGSEQYF. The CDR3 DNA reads TGCAGTGGGGGCAGGGGCAGCGAGCAGTACTTC.

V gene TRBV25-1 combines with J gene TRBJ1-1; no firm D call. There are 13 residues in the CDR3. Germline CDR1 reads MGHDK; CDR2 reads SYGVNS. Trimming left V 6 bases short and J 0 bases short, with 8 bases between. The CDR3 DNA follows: TGTGCCAGCAGAGGAGTGCTGAACACTGAAGCTTTCTTT. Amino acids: CASRGVLNTEAFF.

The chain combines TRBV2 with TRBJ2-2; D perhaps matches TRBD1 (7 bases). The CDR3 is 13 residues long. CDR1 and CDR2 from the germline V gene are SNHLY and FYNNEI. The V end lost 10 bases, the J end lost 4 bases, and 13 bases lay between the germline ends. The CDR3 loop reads CATQGGRTGELFF. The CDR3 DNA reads TGTGCCACCCAGGGGGGTCGCACCGGGGAGCTGTTTTTT.

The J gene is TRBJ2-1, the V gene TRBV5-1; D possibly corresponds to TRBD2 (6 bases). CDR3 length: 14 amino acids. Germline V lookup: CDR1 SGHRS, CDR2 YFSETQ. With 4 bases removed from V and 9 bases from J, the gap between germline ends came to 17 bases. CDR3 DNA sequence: TGCGCCAGCAGCGTCGGGTATTCGGGGGTTGAGCAGTTCTTC. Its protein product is CASSVGYSGVEQFF.

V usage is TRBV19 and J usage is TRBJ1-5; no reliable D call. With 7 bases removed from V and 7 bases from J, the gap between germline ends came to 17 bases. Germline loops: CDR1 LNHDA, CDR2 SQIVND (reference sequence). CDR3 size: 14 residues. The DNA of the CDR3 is TGTGCCAGTAATCCGGGAACGGCTTTCCAGCCCCAGCATTTT. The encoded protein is CASNPGTAFQPQHF.

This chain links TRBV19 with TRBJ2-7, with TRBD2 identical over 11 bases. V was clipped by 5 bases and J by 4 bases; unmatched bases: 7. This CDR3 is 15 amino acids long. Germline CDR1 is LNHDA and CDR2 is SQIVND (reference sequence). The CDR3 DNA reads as TGTGCCAGTAGTGTAGCGGGAGGGTACCTATACGAGCAGTACTTC. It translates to CASSVAGGYLYEQYF.

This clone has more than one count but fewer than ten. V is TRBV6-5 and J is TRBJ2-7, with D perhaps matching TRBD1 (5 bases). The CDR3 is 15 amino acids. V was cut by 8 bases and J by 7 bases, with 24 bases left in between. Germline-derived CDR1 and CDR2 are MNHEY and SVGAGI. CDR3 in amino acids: CASSGVGHPAWEQYF. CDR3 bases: TGTGCCAGCTCCGGAGTCGGACACCCCGCATGGGAGCAGTACTTC.

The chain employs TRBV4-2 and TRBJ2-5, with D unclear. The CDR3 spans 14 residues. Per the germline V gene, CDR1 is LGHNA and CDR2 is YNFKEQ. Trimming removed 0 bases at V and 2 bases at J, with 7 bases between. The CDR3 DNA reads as TGTGCCAGCAGCCAAGAAACAATACAAGAGACCCAGTACTTC. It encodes CASSQETIQETQYF.

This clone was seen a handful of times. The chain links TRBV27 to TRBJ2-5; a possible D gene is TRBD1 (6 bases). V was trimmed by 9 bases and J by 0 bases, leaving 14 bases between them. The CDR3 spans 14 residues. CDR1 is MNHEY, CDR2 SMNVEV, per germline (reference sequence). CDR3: CASGTPVDQETQYF. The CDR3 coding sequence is TGTGCCAGTGGGACACCCGTGGACCAAGAGACCCAGTACTTC.

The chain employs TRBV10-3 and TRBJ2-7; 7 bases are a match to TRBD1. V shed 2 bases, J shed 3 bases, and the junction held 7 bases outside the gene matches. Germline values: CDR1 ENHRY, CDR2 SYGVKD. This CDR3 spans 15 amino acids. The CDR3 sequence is CAISERQGVFYEQYF. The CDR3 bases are TGTGCCATCAGTGAGCGACAGGGCGTTTTCTACGAGCAGTACTTC.

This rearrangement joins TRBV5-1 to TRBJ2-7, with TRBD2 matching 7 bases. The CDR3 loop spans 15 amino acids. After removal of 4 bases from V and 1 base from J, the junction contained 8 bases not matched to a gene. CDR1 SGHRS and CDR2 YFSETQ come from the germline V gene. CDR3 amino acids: CASSPDSRGSYEQYF. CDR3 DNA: TGCGCCAGCAGCCCAGATTCGCGGGGGTCCTACGAGCAGTACTTC.

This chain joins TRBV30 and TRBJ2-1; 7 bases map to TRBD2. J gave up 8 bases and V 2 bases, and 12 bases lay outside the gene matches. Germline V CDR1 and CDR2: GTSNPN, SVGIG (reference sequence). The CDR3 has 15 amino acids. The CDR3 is CAWSPGLSPSDEQFF. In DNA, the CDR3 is TGTGCCTGGAGTCCGGGACTATCACCAAGCGATGAGCAGTTCTTC.

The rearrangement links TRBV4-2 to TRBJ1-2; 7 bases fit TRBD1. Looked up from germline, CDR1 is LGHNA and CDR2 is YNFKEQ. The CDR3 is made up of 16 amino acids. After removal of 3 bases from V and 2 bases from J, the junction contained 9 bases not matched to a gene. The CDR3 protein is CASSHPQGTENYGYTF. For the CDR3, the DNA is TGTGCCAGCAGCCATCCTCAGGGGACAGAGAACTATGGCTACACCTTC.

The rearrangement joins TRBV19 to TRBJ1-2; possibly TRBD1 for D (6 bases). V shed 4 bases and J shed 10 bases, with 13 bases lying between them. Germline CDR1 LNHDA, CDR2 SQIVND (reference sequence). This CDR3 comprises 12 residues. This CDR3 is CASSRRQVDYTF. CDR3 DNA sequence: TGTGCCAGTAGTAGGCGACAGGTTGACTACACCTTC.

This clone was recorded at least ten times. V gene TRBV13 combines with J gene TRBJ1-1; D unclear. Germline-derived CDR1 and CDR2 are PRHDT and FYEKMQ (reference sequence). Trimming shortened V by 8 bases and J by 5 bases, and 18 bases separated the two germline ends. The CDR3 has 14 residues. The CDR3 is CASGIEGVSTEAFF. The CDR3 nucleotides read TGTGCCAGCGGTATCGAGGGAGTAAGTACTGAAGCTTTCTTT.

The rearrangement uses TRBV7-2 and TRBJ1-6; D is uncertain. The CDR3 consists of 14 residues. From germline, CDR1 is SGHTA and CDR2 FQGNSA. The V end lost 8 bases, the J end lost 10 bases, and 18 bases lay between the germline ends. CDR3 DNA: TGTGCCAGCCAATTGCCACTCTCAGGATCACCCCTCCACTTT. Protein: CASQLPLSGSPLHF. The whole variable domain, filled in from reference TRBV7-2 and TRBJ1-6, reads GAGVSQSPSNKVTEKGKDVELRCDPISGHTALYWYRQSLGQGLEFLIYFQGNSAPDKSGLPSDRFSAERTGGSVSTLTIQRTQQEDSAVYLCASQLPLSGSPLHFGNGTRLTVT.

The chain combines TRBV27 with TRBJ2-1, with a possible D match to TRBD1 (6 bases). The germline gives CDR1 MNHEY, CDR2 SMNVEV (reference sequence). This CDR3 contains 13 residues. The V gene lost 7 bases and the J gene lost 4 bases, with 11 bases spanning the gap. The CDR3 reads CASMGHLYNEQFF. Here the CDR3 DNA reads TGTGCCAGCATGGGACATCTGTACAATGAGCAGTTCTTC.